This T cell receptor (beta chain) emerged from a study of cytomegalovirus exposure and HLA in healthy donors. This table comes from immunoSEQ multiplex PCR, and its TCRdb copy is limited to in-frame clones, with some not included. This sample has 89,000 or so clones, with 93% found just once. Donors were drawn from the roughly 130-subject validation cohort, separate from the approximately 640-subject first cohort. Germline V gives CDR1 SGHTA, CDR2 FQGNSA. The CDR3 has 16 amino acids. After removal of 3 bases from V and 6 bases from J, the junction contained 11 bases not matched to a gene. This TCR came from a woman between 25 and 40 years old in good health and CMV-seropositive. Sequenced input: PBMCs. The chain is built from TRBV7-2 and TRBJ1-2, with TRBD1 matching over 9 bases. The CDR3 DNA follows: TGTGCCAGCAGCTTCTCCTGGACAGGGGTGGTGGATGGCTACACCTTC. Translation gives CASSFSWTGVVDGYTF.